This section outlines one TCR beta chain sequence together with its context. Generated by immunoSEQ multiplex PCR, the TCRdb table keeps only in-frame clones and is missing some. The data hold a few hundred thousand clones, with approximately 90% observed a single time. Germline CDR1 reads SGHTA; CDR2 reads FQGNSA. The CDR3 extends over 17 amino acids. Trimming left V 0 bases short and J 0 bases short, with 12 bases between. This entry comes from a study of blood T cell repertoires in COVID-19. Overall study context: Samples representing acute and convalescent COVID-19 were sourced from the United States, Italy and Spain.

This receptor was obtained from a man between 18 and 29 years old who had recovered from COVID-19. The chain couples TRBV7-2 to TRBJ2-1; D is unresolved. The sequencing sample was made of PBMCs or T cells enriched from blood (not recorded which). CDR3 in DNA: TGTGCCAGCAGCTTAGCGCGGCACCCGAGCTCCTACAATGAGCAGTTCTTC. It encodes CASSLARHPSSYNEQFF.